Presented here are 20 T cell receptor beta chains from one specimen sequenced in a study of graft-versus-host responses after intestinal transplantation. Profiling relied on immunoSEQ multiplex PCR, and the TCRdb table lists in-frame clones only, not all of them. The sample shows more than 12,000 clones, approximately 70% of them seen only once. Grafts had their tissue processed, releasing intraepithelial and lamina propria lymphocytes. The sequencing here drew on ileum tissue, taken approximately 780 days after intestinal transplantation. These receptors were obtained from a human patient who received an intestinal transplant, so some T cells may come from the graft donor.

About this clone itself: Because the CDR3's place on the DNA is in doubt, the DNA is left out and the CDR3 is given as listed by TCRdb. V is TRBV19 and J is TRBJ1-1; TRBD1 is the table's D call and was not checked against the DNA. CDR1 is LNHDA and CDR2 is SQIVND in the germline V gene (reference sequence). The CDR3 is made up of 20 amino acids, end residues included. The CDR3 spells CASSVRVKLSLDSFNTEAFF.

The chain joins TRBV4-2 to TRBJ1-5; possibly TRBD1 for D (5 bases). The CDR3 runs 15 residues. Germline V gene lookup returns CDR1 LGHNA and CDR2 YNFKEQ. Trimming shortened V by 0 bases and J by 5 bases, and 11 bases separated the two germline ends. CDR3 protein: CASSQDRGVYQPQHF. CDR3 nucleotides: TGTGCCAGCAGCCAAGATCGGGGGGTTTATCAGCCCCAGCATTTT.

The chain is built from TRBV9 and TRBJ1-2; possible D gene TRBD1, 5 bases. V was trimmed by 0 bases and J by 6 bases, leaving 9 bases between them. Germline values: CDR1 SGDLS, CDR2 YYNGEE. The CDR3 extends over 13 amino acids. The CDR3 DNA follows: TGTGCCAGCAGCGTAGGAGGGGCCCATGGCTACACCTTC. Its protein product is CASSVGGAHGYTF.

This rearrangement joins TRBV6-1 to TRBJ2-7; TRBD1 matches at 7 bases. With 7 bases clipped from V and 4 bases from J, the junction kept 13 bases outside the gene matches. Germline CDR1 reads MNHNS; CDR2 reads SASEGT. This CDR3 spans 15 amino acids. This CDR3 reads CASTREPGQLYEQYF. CDR3 nucleotide sequence: TGTGCCAGCACAAGAGAACCGGGACAGCTTTACGAGCAGTACTTC.

CDR3 in DNA: TGTGCCAGTAGTTCACCCACGACTAGCGGCTCCTACGAGCAGTACTTC. Its translation: CASSSPTTSGSYEQYF. The chain joins TRBV19 to TRBJ2-5; 9 bases align to TRBD2. The DNA matches TRBJ2-7 better at its end, which makes the J call doubtful. CDR1 LNHDA and CDR2 SQIVND come from the germline V gene (reference sequence). The CDR3 consists of 16 residues.

This chain connects TRBV7-2 to TRBJ2-5; D unclear. The J call is uncertain, as TRBJ2-7 better fits the DNA end. The CDR3 totals 13 residues. The germline CDR1 and CDR2 sequences are SGHTA and FQGNSA. CDR3 nucleotide sequence: TGTGCCAGCAGCTCCCCACTGTGGGGCGAGCAGTACTTC. As protein: CASSSPLWGEQYF.

This clone was observed a handful of times. V and J are TRBV14 and TRBJ2-5, with no clear D. The V end lost 2 bases, the J end lost 5 bases, and 3 bases lay between the germline ends. The CDR3 is 11 amino acids. The germline V gene encodes CDR1 SGHDN and CDR2 FVKESK. CDR3 sequence reads: CASSQYETQYF. In DNA form, the CDR3 reads TGTGCCAGCAGCCAATACGAGACCCAGTACTTC.

This chain's CDR3 is CASSLQGSGTGGPEQYF. CDR3 sequence (DNA): TGTGCCAGCAGCCTTCAGGGATCAGGGACAGGGGGCCCCGAGCAGTACTTC. The J gene is TRBJ2-7, the V gene TRBV7-2; 12 bases are a match to TRBD1. This CDR3 comprises 17 residues. Germline trimming cut 5 bases from V and 6 bases from J; bases unmatched to any gene: 14. CDR1 and CDR2 (germline): SGHTA, FQGNSA.

This clone was recorded a few times. This chain connects TRBV7-3 to TRBJ2-7; 8 nucleotides match TRBD2. V lost 8 bases and J lost 5; bases outside the gene matches: 8. Per germline, CDR1 SGHTA and CDR2 FQGTGA. This CDR3 spans 13 amino acids. CDR3 DNA sequence: TGTGCCAGCGCCGGGACTAGTAGCCACGAGCAGTACTTC. Encoded protein: CASAGTSSHEQYF.

This chain connects TRBV29-1 to TRBJ1-1; maybe TRBD1 (5 bases). The germline V gene encodes CDR1 SQVTM and CDR2 ANQGSEA. The CDR3 runs 15 residues. V was trimmed by 4 bases and J by 3 bases, leaving 18 bases between them. The CDR3 bases are TGCAGCGTTGCCGCGTGGGGGGGAGGTGACACTGAAGCTTTCTTT. Translation gives CSVAAWGGGDTEAFF.

The CDR3 is CASRRLAGSTDTQYF. CDR3 in DNA: TGTGCCAGCAGACGACTAGCTGGGAGCACAGATACGCAGTATTTT. The genes are TRBV7-9 and TRBJ2-3; 7 nucleotides match TRBD2. In germline, CDR1 is SEHNR, CDR2 FQNEAQ (reference sequence). J gave up 0 bases and V 6 bases, and 6 bases lay outside the gene matches. The CDR3 spans 15 residues.

The V call is TRBV7-2, the J call TRBJ2-7; possibly TRBD1 or TRBD2 for D (5 bases each). V was cut by 6 bases and J by 4 bases, with 16 bases left in between. Germline V lookup: CDR1 SGHTA, CDR2 FQGNSA. The CDR3 is 14 residues long. The DNA for the CDR3 is TGTGCCAGCAGTACACCGGGACCGGGATACGAGCAGTACTTC. Translating it yields CASSTPGPGYEQYF. Variable domain in full (rest from reference TRBV7-2 and TRBJ2-7): GAGVSQSPSNKVTEKGKDVELRCDPISGHTALYWYRQSLGQGLEFLIYFQGNSAPDKSGLPSDRFSAERTGGSVSTLTIQRTQQEDSAVYLCASSTPGPGYEQYFGPGTRLTVT.

This chain's CDR3 is CASRSQGGYSNQPQHF. The CDR3 DNA follows: TGTGCCAGCAGGTCACAGGGGGGATATAGCAATCAGCCCCAGCATTTT. The rearrangement joins TRBV28 to TRBJ1-5; 8 nucleotides agree with TRBD1. V trimming: 6 bases; J trimming: 0 bases; junction bases outside the gene matches: 7. The CDR3 consists of 16 residues. Germline-derived CDR1 and CDR2 are MDHEN and SYDVKM.

The sample holds a few counts of this clone. The chain carries TRBV27 and TRBJ1-5, with TRBD1 identical over 9 bases. The V gene end was trimmed by 6 bases and the J gene end by 2 bases; junction bases not matched to a gene: 8. The CDR3 is made up of 16 amino acids. Per germline, CDR1 MNHEY and CDR2 SMNVEV (reference sequence). In DNA, the CDR3 is TGTGCCAGCAGGCGAACAGGGGGCGTCGGCAATCAGCCCCAGCATTTT. Translation gives CASRRTGGVGNQPQHF.

This chain links TRBV4-2 with TRBJ1-3; unclear D gene. The CDR3 runs 15 residues. The V gene lost 3 bases and the J gene lost 2 bases, with 11 bases spanning the gap. Per the germline V gene, CDR1 is LGHNA and CDR2 is YNFKEQ. The CDR3 nucleotides read TGTGCCAGCAGCCAGGAAGTAACCCCTGGAAACACCATATATTTT. This encodes CASSQEVTPGNTIYF.

This clone was seen only once. J is TRBJ2-5 and V is TRBV10-3; no definite D call. The J call may be faulty, since TRBJ2-7 better matches the DNA end. This CDR3 spans 13 amino acids. CDR1 ENHRY and CDR2 SYGVKD come from the germline V gene. CDR3 nucleotides: TGTGCCATCAGTGACCGGGCAGACTACGAGCAGTACTTC. This codes for CAISDRADYEQYF.

The rearrangement links TRBV18 to TRBJ2-1, with 13 bases matching TRBD2. Germline V gene sequence: CDR1 KGHSH, CDR2 LQKENI. Unmatched junction bases numbered 0, after V lost 2 bases and J lost 8 bases. CDR3 length: 14 amino acids. The CDR3 DNA is TGTGCCAGCTCACCAGGACTAGCGGGAGATGAGCAGTTCTTC. Translation gives CASSPGLAGDEQFF.

The V call is TRBV7-2, the J call TRBJ2-7; either TRBD1 or TRBD2 may fit D (6 bases each). Per germline, CDR1 SGHTA and CDR2 FQGNSA. This CDR3 region has 15 residues. The V end lost 5 bases, the J end lost 1 base, and 15 bases lay between the germline ends. The CDR3 region is CASSVSWGASYEQYF. The CDR3 DNA follows: TGTGCCAGCAGCGTTAGTTGGGGGGCTTCCTACGAGCAGTACTTC. The complete variable domain, with remaining parts taken from reference TRBV7-2 and TRBJ2-7, reads GAGVSQSPSNKVTEKGKDVELRCDPISGHTALYWYRQSLGQGLEFLIYFQGNSAPDKSGLPSDRFSAERTGGSVSTLTIQRTQQEDSAVYLCASSVSWGASYEQYFGPGTRLTVT.

The genes are TRBV2 and TRBJ2-7, with TRBD2 matching 11 bases. CDR3 length equals 16 residues. With V trimmed by 6 bases and J by 5 bases, 12 bases remained unmatched. Germline CDR1 reads SNHLY; CDR2 reads FYNNEI. The CDR3 region has the DNA TGTGCCAGCAGAGATAGACTAGCGGGAAATGGGAACGAGCAGTACTTC. Its translation is CASRDRLAGNGNEQYF.

Regarding this clone: Sequence at one end of the junction differs from germline and may be a read error. The rearrangement joins TRBV5-1 to TRBJ1-4, with 10 bases lining up with TRBD1. The CDR3 consists of 17 residues. Germline V gene lookup returns CDR1 SGHRS and CDR2 YFSETQ. Here the CDR3 DNA reads TGCGCCAGCACCTTGGGGCCGGGGACAGGGGCTAATGAAAAACTGTTTTTT. Translating it yields CASTLGPGTGANEKLFF.